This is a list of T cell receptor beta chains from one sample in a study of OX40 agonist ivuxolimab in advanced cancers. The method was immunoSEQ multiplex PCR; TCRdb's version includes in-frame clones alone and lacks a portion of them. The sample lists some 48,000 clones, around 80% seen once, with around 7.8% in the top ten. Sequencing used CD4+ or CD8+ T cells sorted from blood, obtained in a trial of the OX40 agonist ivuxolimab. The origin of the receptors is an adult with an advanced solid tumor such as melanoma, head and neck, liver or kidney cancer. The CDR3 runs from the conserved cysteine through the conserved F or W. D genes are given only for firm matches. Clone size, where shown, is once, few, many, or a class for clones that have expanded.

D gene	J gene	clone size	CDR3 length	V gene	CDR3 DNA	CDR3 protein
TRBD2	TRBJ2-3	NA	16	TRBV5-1	TGCGCCAGCAGAGGGACTAGCGGGAGGATCACAGATACGCAGTATTTT	CASRGTSGRITDTQYF
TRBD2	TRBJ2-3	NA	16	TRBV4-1	TGCGCCAGCAGCCCGGGACTAGCGGAAATCACAGATACGCAGTATTTT	CASSPGLAEITDTQYF
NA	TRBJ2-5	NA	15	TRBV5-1	TGCGCCAGCAGCTTGCCGGGGCATGTGCAAGAGACCCAGTACTTC	CASSLPGHVQETQYF
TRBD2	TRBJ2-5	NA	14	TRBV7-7	TGTGCCAGCAGCAACGGACTAGCCCGGGAGACCCAGTACTTC	CASSNGLARETQYF
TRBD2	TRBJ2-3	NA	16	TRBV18	TGTGCCAGCTCGCGACTAGCGGGAGAACGTTCCGATACGCAGTATTTT	CASSRLAGERSDTQYF
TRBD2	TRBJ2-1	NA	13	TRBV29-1	TGCAGCGAAACTAGCGGGGATTACAATGAGCAGTTCTTC	CSETSGDYNEQFF
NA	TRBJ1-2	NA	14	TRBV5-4	TGTGCCAGCAGCTTGGGGGGCAGGGAGGGTGGCTACACCTTC	CASSLGGREGGYTF
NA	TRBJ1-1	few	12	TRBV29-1	TGCAGCGTTGATTTCGGCAGGACTGAAGCTTTCTTT	CSVDFGRTEAFF
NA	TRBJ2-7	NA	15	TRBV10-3	TGTGCCATCAGTGACGGACAGCTGAATACCTACGAGCAGTACTTC	CAISDGQLNTYEQYF
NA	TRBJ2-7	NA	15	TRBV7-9	TGTGCCAGCAGCTTAGCTTTGGACCTCTCCTACGAGCAGTACTTC	CASSLALDLSYEQYF
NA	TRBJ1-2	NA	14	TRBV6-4	TGTGCCAGCAGTGCCAACAGGGAGGGTGGTGGCTACACCTTC	CASSANREGGGYTF
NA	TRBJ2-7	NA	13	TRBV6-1	TGTGCCAGCAGTGAGGGTAGTTTTAGGGAGCAGTACTTC	CASSEGSFREQYF
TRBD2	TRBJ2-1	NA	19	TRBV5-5	TGTGCCAGCCGTACTAACAATAAAACTAGCGGGCCAACCTACAATGAGCAGTTCTTC	CASRTNNKTSGPTYNEQFF
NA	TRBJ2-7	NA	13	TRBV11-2	TGTGCCAGCAGCTTAGGAATGGGGAACGAGCAGTACTTC	CASSLGMGNEQYF
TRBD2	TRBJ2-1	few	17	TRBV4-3	TGCGCCAGCAGCCAAGATGGCCTAGCGGGAGGATACAATGAGCAGTTCTTC	CASSQDGLAGGYNEQFF
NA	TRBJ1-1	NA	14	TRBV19	TGTGCCAGTAACCCACGCGGGGCGAGGACTGAAGCTTTCTTT	CASNPRGARTEAFF
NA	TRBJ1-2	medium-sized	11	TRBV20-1	TGCAGCGCCAGTCCTAACTATGGCTACACCTTC	CSASPNYGYTF
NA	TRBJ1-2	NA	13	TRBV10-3	TGTGCCATCAGTTGGGAGGCCACGAGTGGCTACACCTTC	CAISWEATSGYTF
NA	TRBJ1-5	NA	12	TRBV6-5	TGTGCCAGCTCCGAAGGTTTGCAGCCCCAGCATTTT	CASSEGLQPQHF
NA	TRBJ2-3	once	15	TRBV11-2	TGTGCCAGCAGCTTAGATCAACCCTCATCAAGCCGGCAGTATTTT	CASSLDQPSSSRQYF
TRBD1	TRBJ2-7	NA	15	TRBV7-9	TGTGCCAGCAGCACCAGGGACAGGTGGAACTCCGAGCAGTACTTC	CASSTRDRWNSEQYF
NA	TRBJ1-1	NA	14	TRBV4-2	TGTGCCAGCAGCCAAGGTCCAGGGCCCCATGAAGCTTTCTTT	CASSQGPGPHEAFF